These T cell receptor beta chains were read from a single sample in a study of naive and memory T cell subsets. TCRdb redid the calling of the UMI-ligation and nested PCR reads with MiXCR, one entry per CDR3 protein. In the table there are over 110,000 distinct CDR3 sequences, approximately 21% of which are singletons. Sequencing input: naive CD8+ T cells from blood. Source of these receptors: a human donor in good health. Both conserved end residues are part of each CDR3. Fields, in order: clone size, J gene, V gene, CDR3 protein. Size tells how often a clone was seen (once, few, many) or the class of an expanded clone, and some rows leave it out.

size: NA; J: TRBJ2-1; V: TRBV4-1; CDR3: CASRARSGTYNEQFF
size: many; J: TRBJ2-2; V: TRBV3-1; CDR3: CASSPYGEASSGTGELFF
size: few; J: TRBJ2-1; V: TRBV28; CDR3: CASSWLAGNEQFF
size: NA; J: TRBJ2-3; V: TRBV27; CDR3: CASSMDRADTQYF
size: NA; J: TRBJ2-7; V: TRBV9; CDR3: CASSVATGGPYEQYF
size: NA; J: TRBJ2-5; V: TRBV29-1; CDR3: CSVVLGDLETQYF
size: NA; J: TRBJ1-4; V: TRBV4-1; CDR3: CASSHWGGDEKLFF
size: many; J: TRBJ2-7; V: TRBV29-1; CDR3: CSVRTGSSYEQYF
size: NA; J: TRBJ2-7; V: TRBV4-1; CDR3: CASSQSKYGSYEQYF
size: NA; J: TRBJ1-5; V: TRBV29-1; CDR3: CSVEVGTGNQPQHF
size: NA; J: TRBJ1-2; V: TRBV30; CDR3: CAWSSTIRDSYGYTF
size: many; J: TRBJ1-1; V: TRBV3-1; CDR3: CASSPTGTRNTEAFF
size: NA; J: TRBJ1-5; V: TRBV12-3/TRBV12-4; CDR3: CASSWDVRNQPQHF
size: many; J: TRBJ2-3; V: TRBV11-1; CDR3: CASSLLGGRSTDTQYF
size: few; J: TRBJ2-7; V: TRBV10-3; CDR3: CAMGSGQGAWEQYF
size: few; J: TRBJ2-1; V: TRBV6-1; CDR3: CASTGDISSYNEQFF
size: NA; J: TRBJ2-7; V: TRBV6-5; CDR3: CASSARTGHDEQYF
size: few; J: TRBJ2-1; V: TRBV3-1; CDR3: CASIGDPYNEQFF
size: NA; J: TRBJ2-1; V: TRBV2; CDR3: CASSETLSRSSYNEQFF
size: NA; J: TRBJ2-1; V: TRBV5-1; CDR3: CASSFTGTGYNEQFF
size: few; J: TRBJ2-2; V: TRBV27; CDR3: CASSARGLAGGITGELFF
size: few; J: TRBJ2-2; V: TRBV28; CDR3: CASGDREVVTGELFF
size: NA; J: TRBJ2-1; V: TRBV12-3/TRBV12-4; CDR3: CASSFSGTYNEQFF
size: NA; J: TRBJ1-5; V: TRBV15; CDR3: CATSRDRGSNQPQHF
size: few; J: TRBJ2-1; V: TRBV6-2/TRBV6-3; CDR3: CASSYRPGLGYNEQFF
size: many; J: TRBJ1-5; V: TRBV27; CDR3: CASSWGSNQPQHF
size: few; J: TRBJ2-3; V: TRBV30; CDR3: CAWSLGTASTDTQYF
size: few; J: TRBJ1-2; V: TRBV4-3; CDR3: CASSLGQVNYGYTF
size: few; J: TRBJ2-7; V: TRBV7-2; CDR3: CASSLGDAVEQYF
size: NA; J: TRBJ1-6; V: TRBV20-1; CDR3: CSARDPGRGISPLHF
size: NA; J: TRBJ2-2; V: TRBV28; CDR3: CASYDSYTGELFF
size: few; J: TRBJ2-1; V: TRBV9; CDR3: CASSAPSSGISDEQFF
size: NA; J: TRBJ2-3; V: TRBV28; CDR3: CASNGPDTDTQYF
size: NA; J: TRBJ2-4; V: TRBV6-6; CDR3: CASRPGQGSKNIQYF
size: few; J: TRBJ2-7; V: TRBV11-2; CDR3: CASSFPVAGSSYEQYF
size: few; J: TRBJ1-4; V: TRBV27; CDR3: CASSLSIIGQNGNEKLFF
size: few; J: TRBJ2-1; V: TRBV5-6; CDR3: CASSLGPSEQLSHEQFF
size: many; J: TRBJ2-5; V: TRBV7-6; CDR3: CASSRLAGQETQYF
size: NA; J: TRBJ2-7; V: TRBV19; CDR3: CASGYGTPYEQYF
size: NA; J: TRBJ2-7; V: TRBV27; CDR3: CASSWKGSSYEQYF
size: NA; J: TRBJ2-7; V: TRBV14; CDR3: CASSQSQGDSYEQYF
size: few; J: TRBJ2-7; V: TRBV4-1; CDR3: CASSQFGIEQYF
size: NA; J: TRBJ2-3; V: TRBV7-2; CDR3: CASSIKTTDTQYF
size: NA; J: TRBJ2-2; V: TRBV29-1; CDR3: CSVGQTRLNTGELFF
size: few; J: TRBJ2-1; V: TRBV6-2/TRBV6-3; CDR3: CASSYGRGLNEQFF
size: NA; J: TRBJ2-1; V: TRBV29-1; CDR3: CSTYEANEQFF
size: NA; J: TRBJ2-7; V: TRBV13; CDR3: CASSQHSYEQYF
size: few; J: TRBJ1-1; V: TRBV28; CDR3: CASSLRYTEAFF
size: NA; J: TRBJ2-1; V: TRBV6-2/TRBV6-3; CDR3: CASSYSAWSSYNEQFF
size: NA; J: TRBJ2-1; V: TRBV27; CDR3: CASSPMGAFYNEQFF
size: NA; J: TRBJ2-3; V: TRBV7-9; CDR3: CASSSDRGRLSDTQYF
size: NA; J: TRBJ1-1; V: TRBV27; CDR3: CASSLIRGSDGAFF
size: few; J: TRBJ2-7; V: TRBV27; CDR3: CASSLSGRGYEQYF
size: NA; J: TRBJ2-1; V: TRBV7-2; CDR3: CASSLEVQGAYEQFF
size: NA; J: TRBJ2-5; V: TRBV13; CDR3: CASNGGGEPGETQYF